The next 22 T cell receptor beta chains were all read from a single sample in a study of shared clonotypes between healthy human individuals. Sequencing used immunoSEQ multiplex PCR; TCRdb keeps in-frame clones, though not all of them. Found here are about 820,000 clones, 85% to 95% of them singletons; the top ten hold less than 25%. The naive CD8 subset, CD45RO-negative cells positively selected for CCR7, excluded terminally differentiated effector memory CD45RA+ cells. Sequencing was carried out using naive CD8+ T cells sorted from blood. The receptors come from a man between 25 and 39 years old in good health.

The chain is built from TRBV28 and TRBJ1-5; possibly TRBD1 for D (5 bases). CDR1 is MDHEN, CDR2 SYDVKM, per germline. The V end lost 8 bases, the J end lost 9 bases, and 17 bases lay between the germline ends. This CDR3 has 13 residues. In DNA, the CDR3 is TGTGCCAGCGCCCCAGGGCAACGTTGGCCCCAGCATTTT. It is translated as CASAPGQRWPQHF.

The genes are TRBV15 and TRBJ2-7, with D hard to call. CDR1 is LNHNV, CDR2 YYDKDF, per germline (reference sequence). The ends were cut back, 5 bases at V and 4 bases at J, with 15 bases in the middle. This CDR3 is 14 amino acids long. CDR3 sequence: CATSGSRVDYEQYF. In nucleotides, the CDR3 is TGTGCCACCAGCGGATCCAGAGTTGATTACGAGCAGTACTTC. Combining the CDR3 with reference TRBV15 and TRBJ2-7 gives the whole variable domain DAMVIQNPRYQVTQFGKPVTLSCSQTLNHNVMYWYQQKSSQAPKLLFHYYDKDFNNEADTPDNFQSRRPNTSFCFLDIRSPGLGDTAMYLCATSGSRVDYEQYFGPGTRLTVT.

This chain connects TRBV5-1 to TRBJ2-7; 11 bases map to TRBD1. J lost 2 bases, V lost 4 bases, and 8 bases had no gene match. The CDR3 consists of 16 residues. CDR1 is SGHRS and CDR2 is YFSETQ in the germline V gene. The CDR3 DNA reads as TGCGCCAGCAGCCCAGAGCCGGGACAGGGGGCCTACGAGCAGTACTTC. Translation gives CASSPEPGQGAYEQYF.

In DNA, the CDR3 is TGTGCCAGCAGCCCCTCTAGCTCCTACGAGCAGTACTTC. It yields the protein CASSPSSSYEQYF. The J gene is TRBJ2-7, the V gene TRBV7-2, with D hard to call. V was shortened by 5 bases and J by 0 bases, with 8 bases between the two germline ends. The V gene's germline CDR1 is SGHTA and CDR2 FQGNSA. There are 13 residues in the CDR3.

This chain connects TRBV14 to TRBJ2-1; D possibly corresponds to TRBD1 (6 bases). V was clipped by 0 bases and J by 7 bases, with 13 bases between them. This CDR3 region has 15 residues. From germline, CDR1 is SGHDN and CDR2 FVKESK. In DNA form, the CDR3 reads TGTGCCAGCAGCCAAGACGGAATACAGGGTAATGAGCAGTTCTTC. Its protein is CASSQDGIQGNEQFF.

The chain carries TRBV9 and TRBJ2-1; D remains unclear. Trimming shortened V by 0 bases and J by 6 bases, and 10 bases separated the two germline ends. The CDR3 has 14 residues. Germline CDR1 SGDLS, CDR2 YYNGEE. CDR3 sequence reads: CASSVARSINEQFF. CDR3 sequence (DNA): TGTGCCAGCAGCGTAGCTAGGTCCATCAATGAGCAGTTCTTC.

V usage is TRBV29-1 and J usage is TRBJ1-1, with D perhaps matching TRBD1 (5 bases). The germline V and J ends were trimmed by 5 bases and 3 bases, with 22 bases remaining between them. The CDR3 is 16 amino acids. In germline, CDR1 is SQVTM, CDR2 ANQGSEA. The chain's CDR3 is CSVRLRRGPVDTEAFF. CDR3 in DNA: TGCAGCGTTAGATTGCGGAGGGGTCCAGTGGACACTGAAGCTTTCTTT.

The chain has TRBV4-1 and TRBJ1-4, with D possibly matching TRBD1 (6 bases). CDR3 length: 19 residues. Germline V CDR1 and CDR2: MGHRA, YSYEKL. V lost 8 bases and J 1 base, leaving 26 bases between the germline ends. The DNA for the CDR3 is TGCGCCAGCTTTTCAAAACCCGGCAGGGGAGGAGAAACTAATGAAAAACTGTTTTTT. Translating gives CASFSKPGRGGETNEKLFF.

This chain connects TRBV28 to TRBJ1-1, with no clear D. CDR3 length: 15 residues. The germline V gene has CDR1 MDHEN and CDR2 SYDVKM. Trimming pared 2 bases from V and 0 bases from J, leaving 10 bases between. CDR3 in amino acids: CASSLGLIMNTEAFF. CDR3 nucleotides: TGTGCCAGCAGTTTAGGACTGATCATGAACACTGAAGCTTTCTTT.

V usage is TRBV19 and J usage is TRBJ2-1, with D unclear. CDR3 length: 14 amino acids. Germline-derived CDR1 and CDR2 are LNHDA and SQIVND (reference sequence). Deletions cut 5 bases from V and 0 bases from J, with 8 bases between. The CDR3 here is CASSYFSSYNEQFF. The CDR3 DNA reads TGTGCCAGTAGTTACTTCAGCTCCTACAATGAGCAGTTCTTC.

This clone has a handful of counts. The chain combines TRBV9 with TRBJ2-1; 8 positions match TRBD2. Per the germline V gene, CDR1 is SGDLS and CDR2 is YYNGEE. The junction had 6 bases not matched to a gene; V was cut back by 4 bases and J by 0 bases. CDR3 size: 16 residues. The CDR3 nucleotides are TGTGCCAGCAGCACCGATAGCGGGATCTCCTACAATGAGCAGTTCTTC. Translation gives CASSTDSGISYNEQFF.

This sequence joins TRBV5-1 and TRBJ1-2; the match to TRBD1 covers 8 bases. The germline CDR1 and CDR2 sequences are SGHRS and YFSETQ. This CDR3 spans 17 amino acids. With V trimmed by 0 bases and J by 1 base, 8 bases remained unmatched. CDR3 residues: CASSLALIGQGNYGYTF. The CDR3 DNA follows: TGCGCCAGCAGCTTGGCCCTTATCGGACAGGGTAACTATGGCTACACCTTC.

The V call is TRBV7-6, the J call TRBJ2-7; D ambiguous. Germline V gene sequence: CDR1 SGHVS, CDR2 FNYEAQ. The CDR3 has 14 residues. Trimming took off 0 bases at V and 9 bases at J, with 15 bases between the two ends. Written as DNA, the CDR3 is TGTGCCAGCAGCTTAGCCTTGGAAGGCAGTCCGCAGTACTTC. Its protein is CASSLALEGSPQYF. Variable domain in full (rest from reference TRBV7-6 and TRBJ2-7): GAGVSQSPRYKVTKRGQDVALRCDPISGHVSLYWYRQALGQGPEFLTYFNYEAQQDKSGLPNDRFSAERPEGSISTLTIQRTEQRDSAMYRCASSLALEGSPQYFGPGTRLTVT.

This chain joins TRBV19 and TRBJ2-1; D not certain. Per germline, CDR1 LNHDA and CDR2 SQIVND (reference sequence). The CDR3 length is 19 residues. The V end lost 4 bases, the J end lost 1 base, and 23 bases lay between the germline ends. CDR3 in amino acids: CASSKSSPSFWSSYNEQFF. The CDR3 nucleotides are TGTGCCAGTAGTAAATCCTCCCCATCCTTCTGGAGTTCCTACAATGAGCAGTTCTTC.

The rearrangement links TRBV18 to TRBJ2-2; 9 bases are a match to TRBD2. The junction had 5 bases not matched to a gene; V was cut back by 3 bases and J by 6 bases. The length of the CDR3 is 15 residues. The germline CDR1 and CDR2 sequences are KGHSH and LQKENI. The CDR3 protein is CASSPREGRSGELFF. In DNA, the CDR3 is TGTGCCAGCTCACCGCGGGAGGGCCGTTCCGGGGAGCTGTTTTTT.

V usage is TRBV6-1 and J usage is TRBJ2-5; tentatively, D is TRBD1 (6 bases). V lost 4 bases to trimming and J lost 2 bases, with 17 bases between them. In germline, CDR1 is MNHNS, CDR2 SASEGT. CDR3 size: 16 residues. CDR3: CASSVMHWGLQETQYF. Written as DNA, the CDR3 is TGTGCCAGCAGTGTGATGCACTGGGGGCTTCAAGAGACCCAGTACTTC.

The chain carries TRBV5-1 and TRBJ2-6, with TRBD2 matching 10 bases. This CDR3 region has 20 residues. Germline assignment: CDR1 SGHRS and CDR2 YFSETQ. J lost 0 bases, V lost 0 bases, and 9 bases had no gene match. Here the CDR3 DNA reads TGCGCCAGCAGCTTGGGGGCTAGCGGGAGATTTAGCTCTGGGGCCAACGTCCTGACTTTC. It yields the protein CASSLGASGRFSSGANVLTF.

The CDR3 loop reads CASSPTAGTSGRWSTDTQYF. CDR3 DNA sequence: TGTGCCAGCAGCCCTACCGCCGGGACTAGCGGGAGATGGAGCACAGATACGCAGTATTTT. The J gene is TRBJ2-3, the V gene TRBV14, with 14 bases aligning to TRBD2. V lost 4 bases, J lost 0 bases, and 12 bases stayed unmatched. The CDR3 totals 20 residues. Germline-derived CDR1 and CDR2 are SGHDN and FVKESK.

The chain uses TRBV4-1 and TRBJ2-7; D may be TRBD2 (5 bases). V was trimmed by 0 bases and J by 0 bases, leaving 15 bases between them. Germline V gene sequence: CDR1 MGHRA, CDR2 YSYEKL. This CDR3 contains 17 residues. The CDR3 DNA follows: TGCGCCAGCAGCCAAGAAGTAGGAGGACTGAGCTCCTACGAGCAGTACTTC. This encodes CASSQEVGGLSSYEQYF.

The chain links TRBV11-3 to TRBJ2-2, with a weak D call TRBD2 (6 bases). This CDR3 comprises 15 residues. Germline V gene sequence: CDR1 SGHNT, CDR2 YENEEA. Trimming pared 3 bases from V and 4 bases from J, leaving 12 bases between. In DNA form, the CDR3 reads TGTGCCAGCAGCTTGGAGGGAGGAGTCACCGGGGAGCTGTTTTTT. Translated: CASSLEGGVTGELFF.

This rearrangement joins TRBV27 to TRBJ2-7; D gene unclear. Germline values: CDR1 MNHEY, CDR2 SMNVEV (reference sequence). The V gene lost 3 bases and the J gene lost 5 bases, with 5 bases spanning the gap. The CDR3 consists of 11 residues. Here the CDR3 DNA reads TGTGCCAGCAGTTTCGCCCACGAGCAGTACTTC. As protein: CASSFAHEQYF.

This clone is a singleton in its sample. The V call is TRBV6-1, the J call TRBJ2-7; 8 nucleotides agree with TRBD1. J lost 2 bases, V lost 2 bases, and 5 bases had no gene match. In germline, CDR1 is MNHNS, CDR2 SASEGT. This CDR3 is built from 15 residues. The CDR3, as DNA: TGTGCCAGCAGTGAAAGGACAGGGCTTGCCTACGAGCAGTACTTC. Translated: CASSERTGLAYEQYF.